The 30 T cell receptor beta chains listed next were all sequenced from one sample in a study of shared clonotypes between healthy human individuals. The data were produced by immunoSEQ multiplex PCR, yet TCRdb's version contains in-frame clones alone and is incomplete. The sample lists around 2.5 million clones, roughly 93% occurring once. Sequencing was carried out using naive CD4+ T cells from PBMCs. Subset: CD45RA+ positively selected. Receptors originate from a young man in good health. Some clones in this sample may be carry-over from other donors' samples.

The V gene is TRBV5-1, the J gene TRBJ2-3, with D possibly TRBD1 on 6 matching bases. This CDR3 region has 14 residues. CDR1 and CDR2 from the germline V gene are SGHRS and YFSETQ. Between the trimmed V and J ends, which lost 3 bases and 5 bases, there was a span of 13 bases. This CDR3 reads CASSWGPERDTQYF. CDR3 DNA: TGCGCCAGCAGCTGGGGGCCCGAACGAGATACGCAGTATTTT.

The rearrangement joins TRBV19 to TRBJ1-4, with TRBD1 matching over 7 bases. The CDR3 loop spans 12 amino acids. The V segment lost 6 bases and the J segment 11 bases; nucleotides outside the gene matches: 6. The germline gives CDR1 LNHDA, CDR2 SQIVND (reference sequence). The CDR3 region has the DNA TGTGCCAGTAGGGGGGACAGCCGGAAACTGTTTTTT. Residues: CASRGDSRKLFF.

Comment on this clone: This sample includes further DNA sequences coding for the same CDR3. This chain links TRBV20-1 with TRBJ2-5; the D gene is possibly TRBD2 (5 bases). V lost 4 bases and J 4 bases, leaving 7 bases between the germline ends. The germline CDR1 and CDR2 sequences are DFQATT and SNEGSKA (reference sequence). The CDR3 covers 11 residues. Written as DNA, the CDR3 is TGCAGTGCTACTCGGGGAGAGACCCAGTACTTC. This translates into CSATRGETQYF.

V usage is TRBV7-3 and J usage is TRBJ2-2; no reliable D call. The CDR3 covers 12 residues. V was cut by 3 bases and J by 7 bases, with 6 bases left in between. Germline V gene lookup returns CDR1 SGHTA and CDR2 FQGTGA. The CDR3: CASSLNIGELFF. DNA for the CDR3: TGTGCCAGCAGCTTGAATATCGGGGAGCTGTTTTTT.

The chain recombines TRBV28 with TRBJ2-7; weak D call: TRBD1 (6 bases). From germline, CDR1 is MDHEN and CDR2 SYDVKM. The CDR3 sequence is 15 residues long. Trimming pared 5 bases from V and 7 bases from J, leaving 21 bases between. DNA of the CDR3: TGTGCCAGCAGTCCGAGACAGGCGTTCCCCGGGGAGCAGTACTTC. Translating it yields CASSPRQAFPGEQYF. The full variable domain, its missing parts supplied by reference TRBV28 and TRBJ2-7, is DVKVTQSSRYLVKRTGEKVFLECVQDMDHENMFWYRQDPGLGLRLIYFSYDVKMKEKGDIPEGYSVSREKKERFSLILESASTNQTSMYLCASSPRQAFPGEQYFGPGTRLTVT.

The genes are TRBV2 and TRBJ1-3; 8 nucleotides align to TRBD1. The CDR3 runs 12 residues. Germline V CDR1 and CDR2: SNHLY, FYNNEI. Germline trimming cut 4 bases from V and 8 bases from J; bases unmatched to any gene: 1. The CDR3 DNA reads TGTGCCAGCAGTGGCAGGGGGCACACCATATATTTT. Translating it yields CASSGRGHTIYF.

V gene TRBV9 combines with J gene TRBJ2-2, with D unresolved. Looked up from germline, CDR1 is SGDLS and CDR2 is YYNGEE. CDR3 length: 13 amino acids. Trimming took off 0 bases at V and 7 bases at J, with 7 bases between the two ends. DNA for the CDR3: TGTGCCAGCAGCGTAGGGGGATACGGGGAGCTGTTTTTT. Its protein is CASSVGGYGELFF.

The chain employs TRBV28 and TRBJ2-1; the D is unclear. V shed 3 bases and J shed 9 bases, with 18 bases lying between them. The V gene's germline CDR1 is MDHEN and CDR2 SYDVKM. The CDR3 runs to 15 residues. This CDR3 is CASSFIDADLIEQFF. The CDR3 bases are TGTGCCAGCAGTTTTATAGACGCGGACCTGATTGAGCAGTTCTTC.

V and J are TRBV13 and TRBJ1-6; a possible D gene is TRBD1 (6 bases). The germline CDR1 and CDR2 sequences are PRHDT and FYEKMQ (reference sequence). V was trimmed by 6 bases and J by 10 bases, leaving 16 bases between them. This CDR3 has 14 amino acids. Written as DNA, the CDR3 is TGTGCCAGCAGGCACCGGGACACAAGATCACCCCTCCACTTT. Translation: CASRHRDTRSPLHF.

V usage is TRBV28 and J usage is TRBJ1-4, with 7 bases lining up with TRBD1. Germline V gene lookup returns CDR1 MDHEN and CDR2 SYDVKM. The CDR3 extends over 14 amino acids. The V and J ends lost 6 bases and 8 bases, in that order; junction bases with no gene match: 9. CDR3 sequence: CASSRDSGWEKLFF. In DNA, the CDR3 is TGTGCCAGCAGCCGGGACAGTGGGTGGGAAAAACTGTTTTTT. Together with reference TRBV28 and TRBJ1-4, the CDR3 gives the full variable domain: DVKVTQSSRYLVKRTGEKVFLECVQDMDHENMFWYRQDPGLGLRLIYFSYDVKMKEKGDIPEGYSVSREKKERFSLILESASTNQTSMYLCASSRDSGWEKLFFGSGTQLSVL.

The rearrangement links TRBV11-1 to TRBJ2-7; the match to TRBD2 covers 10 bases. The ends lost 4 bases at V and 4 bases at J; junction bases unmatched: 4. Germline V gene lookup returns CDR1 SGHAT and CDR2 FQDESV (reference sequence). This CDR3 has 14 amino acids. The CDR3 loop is CASSSSGRMYEQYF. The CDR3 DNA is TGTGCCAGCAGCTCTAGCGGGAGAATGTACGAGCAGTACTTC. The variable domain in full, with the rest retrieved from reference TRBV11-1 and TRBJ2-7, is EAEVAQSPRYKITEKSQAVAFWCDPISGHATLYWYRQILGQGPELLVQFQDESVVDDSQLPKDRFSAERLKGVDSTLKIQPAELGDSAMYLCASSSSGRMYEQYFGPGTRLTVT.

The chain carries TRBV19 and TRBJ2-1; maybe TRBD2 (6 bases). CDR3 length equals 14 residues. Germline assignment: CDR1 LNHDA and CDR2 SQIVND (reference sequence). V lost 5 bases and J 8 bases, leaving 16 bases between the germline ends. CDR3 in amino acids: CASSDVAGLDEQFF. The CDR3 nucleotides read TGTGCCAGTAGTGACGTGGCGGGACTCGATGAGCAGTTCTTC. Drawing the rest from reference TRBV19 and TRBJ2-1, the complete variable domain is DGGITQSPKYLFRKEGQNVTLSCEQNLNHDAMYWYRQDPGQGLRLIYYSQIVNDFQKGDIAEGYSVSREKKESFPLTVTSAQKNPTAFYLCASSDVAGLDEQFFGPGTRLTVL.

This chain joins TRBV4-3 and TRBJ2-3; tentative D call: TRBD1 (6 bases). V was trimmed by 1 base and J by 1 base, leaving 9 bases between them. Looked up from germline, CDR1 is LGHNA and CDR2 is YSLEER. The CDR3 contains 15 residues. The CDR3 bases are TGCGCCAGCAGCCAAGGGGGGCATGGCACAGATACGCAGTATTTT. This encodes CASSQGGHGTDTQYF.

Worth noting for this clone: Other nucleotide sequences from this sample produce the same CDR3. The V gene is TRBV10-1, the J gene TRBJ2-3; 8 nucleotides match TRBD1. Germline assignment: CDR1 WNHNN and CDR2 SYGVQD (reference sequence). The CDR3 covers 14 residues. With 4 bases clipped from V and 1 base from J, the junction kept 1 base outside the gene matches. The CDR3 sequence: CASSAGGGTDTQYF. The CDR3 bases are TGCGCCAGCAGTGCAGGGGGCGGCACAGATACGCAGTATTTT.

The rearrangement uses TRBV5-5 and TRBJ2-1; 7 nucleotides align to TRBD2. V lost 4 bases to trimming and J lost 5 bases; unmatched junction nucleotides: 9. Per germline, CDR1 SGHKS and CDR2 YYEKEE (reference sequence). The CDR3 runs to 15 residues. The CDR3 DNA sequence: TGTGCCAGCAGCCTGGTGGCGGGAGTGAACAATGAGCAGTTCTTC. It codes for CASSLVAGVNNEQFF.

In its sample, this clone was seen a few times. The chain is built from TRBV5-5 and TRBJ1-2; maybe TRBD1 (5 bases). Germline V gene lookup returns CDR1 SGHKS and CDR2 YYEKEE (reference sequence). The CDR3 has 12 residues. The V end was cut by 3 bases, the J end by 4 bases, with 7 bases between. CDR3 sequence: CASSSGGYGYTF. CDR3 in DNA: TGTGCCAGCAGCTCGGGGGGCTATGGCTACACCTTC.

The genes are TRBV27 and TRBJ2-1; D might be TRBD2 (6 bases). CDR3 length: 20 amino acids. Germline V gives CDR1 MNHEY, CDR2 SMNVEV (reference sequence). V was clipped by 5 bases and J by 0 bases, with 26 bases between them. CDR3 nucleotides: TGTGCCAGCAGTCCCTGGGGCAGCCGGGGAGGACGGAGCTCCTACAATGAGCAGTTCTTC. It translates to CASSPWGSRGGRSSYNEQFF.

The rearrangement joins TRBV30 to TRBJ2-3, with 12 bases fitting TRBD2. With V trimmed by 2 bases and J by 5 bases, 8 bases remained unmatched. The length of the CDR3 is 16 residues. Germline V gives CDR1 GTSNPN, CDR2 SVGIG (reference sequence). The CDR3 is CAWSRSSGRAGDTQYF. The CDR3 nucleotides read TGTGCCTGGAGTAGGTCTAGCGGGAGGGCCGGAGATACGCAGTATTTT.

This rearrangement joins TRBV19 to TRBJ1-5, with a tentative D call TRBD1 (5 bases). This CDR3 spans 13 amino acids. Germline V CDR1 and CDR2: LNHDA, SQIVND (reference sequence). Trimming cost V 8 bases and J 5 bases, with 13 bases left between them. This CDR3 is CASAAGPDQPQHF. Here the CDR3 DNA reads TGTGCCAGTGCGGCGGGACCTGATCAGCCCCAGCATTTT.

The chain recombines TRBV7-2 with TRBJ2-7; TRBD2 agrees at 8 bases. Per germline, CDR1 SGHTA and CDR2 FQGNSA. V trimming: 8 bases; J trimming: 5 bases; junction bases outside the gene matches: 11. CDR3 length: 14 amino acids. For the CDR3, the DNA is TGTGCCAGCTCGTCGAGGACCGGGGGGGACGAGCAGTACTTC. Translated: CASSSRTGGDEQYF.

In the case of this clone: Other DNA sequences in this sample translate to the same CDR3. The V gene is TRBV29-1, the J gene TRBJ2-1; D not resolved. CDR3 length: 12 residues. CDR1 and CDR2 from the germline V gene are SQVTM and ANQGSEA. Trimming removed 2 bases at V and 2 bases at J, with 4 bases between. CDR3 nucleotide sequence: TGCAGCGTTGAAAGGACCTACAATGAGCAGTTCTTC. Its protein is CSVERTYNEQFF.

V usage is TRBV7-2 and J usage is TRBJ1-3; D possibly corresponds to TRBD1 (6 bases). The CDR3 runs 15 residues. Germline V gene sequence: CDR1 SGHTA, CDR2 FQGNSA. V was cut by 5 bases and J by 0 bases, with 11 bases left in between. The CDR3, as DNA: TGTGCCAGCAGCAACCCAGGGGCCTCTGGAAACACCATATATTTT. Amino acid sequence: CASSNPGASGNTIYF.

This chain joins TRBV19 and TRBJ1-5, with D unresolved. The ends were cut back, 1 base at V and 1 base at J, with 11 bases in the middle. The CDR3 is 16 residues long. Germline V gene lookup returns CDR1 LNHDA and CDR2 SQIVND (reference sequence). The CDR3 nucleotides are TGTGCCAGTAGTATAGGGTGGATAGGGAGCAATCAGCCCCAGCATTTT. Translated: CASSIGWIGSNQPQHF.

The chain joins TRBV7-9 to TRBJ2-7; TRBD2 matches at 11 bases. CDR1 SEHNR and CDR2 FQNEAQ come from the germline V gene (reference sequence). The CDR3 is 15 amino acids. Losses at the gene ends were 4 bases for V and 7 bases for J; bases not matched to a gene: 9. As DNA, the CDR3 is TGTGCCAGCAGCTCACCGGGACTAGCGGCGAGGGAGCAGTACTTC. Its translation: CASSSPGLAAREQYF.

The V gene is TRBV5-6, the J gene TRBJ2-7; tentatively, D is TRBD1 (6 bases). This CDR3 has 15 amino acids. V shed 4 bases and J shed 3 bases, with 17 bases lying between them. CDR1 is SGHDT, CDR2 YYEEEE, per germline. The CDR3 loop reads CASSPGTIRGYEQYF. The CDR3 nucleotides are TGTGCCAGCAGCCCGGGGACAATTCGGGGCTACGAGCAGTACTTC.

CDR3 sequence reads: CASSYRVVREQFF. CDR3 sequence (DNA): TGTGCCAGCAGCTACAGGGTCGTTCGGGAGCAGTTCTTC. The gene calls are TRBV7-8 and TRBJ2-1, with D possibly matching TRBD1 (6 bases). The germline gives CDR1 SGHVS, CDR2 FQNEAQ. CDR3 length: 13 residues. Deletions cut 4 bases from V and 10 bases from J, with 14 bases between.

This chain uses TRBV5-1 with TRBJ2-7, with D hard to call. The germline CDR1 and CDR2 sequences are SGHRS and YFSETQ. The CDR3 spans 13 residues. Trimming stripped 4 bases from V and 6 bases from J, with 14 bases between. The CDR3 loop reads CASSPPGPGEQYF. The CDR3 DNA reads TGCGCCAGCAGCCCCCCAGGACCTGGCGAGCAGTACTTC.

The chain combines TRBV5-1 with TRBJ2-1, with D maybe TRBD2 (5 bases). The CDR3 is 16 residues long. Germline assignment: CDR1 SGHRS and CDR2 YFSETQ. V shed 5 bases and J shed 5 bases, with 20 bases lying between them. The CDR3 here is CASSSSPHQGNNEQFF. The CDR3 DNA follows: TGCGCCAGCAGTTCTAGCCCCCACCAAGGGAACAATGAGCAGTTCTTC.

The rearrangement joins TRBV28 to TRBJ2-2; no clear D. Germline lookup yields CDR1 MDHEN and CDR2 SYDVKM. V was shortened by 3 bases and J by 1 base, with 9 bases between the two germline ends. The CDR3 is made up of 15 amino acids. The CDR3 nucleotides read TGTGCCAGCAGTTTTAACAGCTTGAACACCGGGGAGCTGTTTTTT. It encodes CASSFNSLNTGELFF.

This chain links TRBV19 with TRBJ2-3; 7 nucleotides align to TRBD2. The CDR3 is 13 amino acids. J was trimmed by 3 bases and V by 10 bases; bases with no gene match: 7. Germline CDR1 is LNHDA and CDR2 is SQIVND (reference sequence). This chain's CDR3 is CATLGLETDTQYF. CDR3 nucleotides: TGTGCCACCCTTGGACTAGAGACAGATACGCAGTATTTT. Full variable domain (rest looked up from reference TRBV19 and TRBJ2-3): DGGITQSPKYLFRKEGQNVTLSCEQNLNHDAMYWYRQDPGQGLRLIYYSQIVNDFQKGDIAEGYSVSREKKESFPLTVTSAQKNPTAFYLCATLGLETDTQYFGPGTRLTVL.